One sample yielded the 25 T cell receptor beta chains listed below, sequenced in a study of cytotoxic CD8 clonotypes in ibrutinib-treated CLL. Assay used: immunoSEQ multiplex PCR; TCRdb lists only in-frame clones, some missing. The sample includes about 9,400 clones, 61% seen only once; the top ten take 15% to 20%. The sample here was PBMCs, taken before ibrutinib treatment. These TCRs come from a human donor with chronic lymphocytic leukemia.

This clone is medium-sized by share. The rearrangement joins TRBV6-5 to TRBJ1-2; 7 nucleotides match TRBD1. J lost 4 bases, V lost 7 bases, and 6 bases had no gene match. The CDR3 contains 13 residues. Germline values: CDR1 MNHEY, CDR2 SVGAGI. CDR3 nucleotides: TGTGCCAGCACCGAGGACAGGATCTATGGCTACACCTTC. Translation: CASTEDRIYGYTF.

V and J are TRBV19 and TRBJ2-5, with D perhaps TRBD2 (6 bases). Germline CDR1 is LNHDA and CDR2 is SQIVND (reference sequence). This CDR3 has 13 residues. V lost 3 bases to trimming and J lost 5 bases, with 10 bases between them. CDR3 region: CASSMEGPETQYF. CDR3 DNA sequence: TGTGCCAGTAGTATGGAGGGCCCGGAGACCCAGTACTTC.

In its sample, this clone was seen once. This chain uses TRBV7-3 with TRBJ2-3; D gene ambiguous. Germline-derived CDR1 and CDR2 are SGHTA and FQGTGA. Trimming left V 1 base short and J 2 bases short, with 13 bases between. The CDR3 is 16 residues long. CDR3 sequence (DNA): TGTGCCAGCAGCTTAAATCTAGGGATCGCCACAGATACGCAGTATTTT. This gives the protein CASSLNLGIATDTQYF.

The J gene is TRBJ2-5, the V gene TRBV10-2; TRBD1 might be the D (5 bases). Germline CDR1 reads WSHSY; CDR2 reads SAAADI. The CDR3 sequence is 14 residues long. Trimming shortened V by 10 bases and J by 2 bases, and 17 bases separated the two germline ends. CDR3 DNA sequence: TGCGCCACCAAAGGGTGGGGCATACAAGAGACCCAGTACTTC. Translation gives CATKGWGIQETQYF.

This clone was seen a few times. This chain links TRBV2 with TRBJ2-7; D ambiguous. Germline values: CDR1 SNHLY, CDR2 FYNNEI. The V gene lost 6 bases and the J gene lost 3 bases, with 12 bases spanning the gap. CDR3 size: 13 residues. This CDR3 is CASRPRPNYEQYF. The CDR3 DNA reads as TGTGCCAGCAGGCCCCGGCCGAACTACGAGCAGTACTTC.

The chain uses TRBV5-6 and TRBJ1-2; 9 bases are a match to TRBD1. The CDR3 contains 14 residues. Per germline, CDR1 SGHDT and CDR2 YYEEEE. Trimming took 4 bases from V and 7 from J; bases not matched to a gene: 8. CDR3 nucleotides: TGTGCCAGCAGCCTAGTGACAGGGGGAAGTGGCTACACCTTC. Its protein is CASSLVTGGSGYTF.

The gene calls are TRBV9 and TRBJ2-2, with TRBD2 identical over 7 bases. The CDR3 runs 15 residues. Looked up from germline, CDR1 is SGDLS and CDR2 is YYNGEE. J lost 4 bases, V lost 0 bases, and 3 bases had no gene match. The CDR3 sequence: CASSVEGLITGELFF. The CDR3 DNA sequence: TGTGCCAGCAGCGTAGAGGGACTAATCACCGGGGAGCTGTTTTTT.

This clone appeared a few times. This chain links TRBV2 with TRBJ1-1; D not certain. The V end lost 2 bases, the J end lost 1 base, and 11 bases lay between the germline ends. The CDR3 is 15 amino acids. Germline-derived CDR1 and CDR2 are SNHLY and FYNNEI. The CDR3 nucleotides read TGTGCCAGCAGTGAACGCCGACCGGGGAACACTGAAGCTTTCTTT. It specifies CASSERRPGNTEAFF.

CDR3 in amino acids: CASTPGFTGELFF. The CDR3, as DNA: TGTGCCAGCACCCCCGGCTTCACCGGGGAGCTGTTTTTT. The chain recombines TRBV7-2 with TRBJ2-2; no reliable D call. In germline, CDR1 is SGHTA, CDR2 FQGNSA. The germline V and J ends were trimmed by 7 bases and 4 bases, with 10 bases remaining between them. There are 13 residues in the CDR3.

This clone appeared a few times. This chain uses TRBV27 with TRBJ1-6; TRBD1 might be the D (5 bases). V lost 6 bases to trimming and J lost 3 bases, with 9 bases between them. This CDR3 spans 14 amino acids. Germline V CDR1 and CDR2: MNHEY, SMNVEV (reference sequence). CDR3: CASSGGLYNSPLHF. The CDR3 DNA reads as TGTGCCAGCAGCGGGGGACTCTATAATTCACCCCTCCACTTT.

The chain couples TRBV29-1 to TRBJ1-1; D gene ambiguous. CDR3 size: 14 residues. Trimming stripped 2 bases from V and 3 bases from J, with 13 bases between. Germline V gene sequence: CDR1 SQVTM, CDR2 ANQGSEA. The CDR3 DNA sequence: TGCAGCGTTGAACAGGCCCCGCGGGACACTGAAGCTTTCTTT. Encoded protein: CSVEQAPRDTEAFF.

The chain uses TRBV27 and TRBJ1-2; tentatively, D is TRBD1 (5 bases). Germline V gene data show CDR1 as MNHEY and CDR2 as SMNVEV (reference sequence). CDR3 length: 16 amino acids. V shed 6 bases and J shed 2 bases, with 19 bases lying between them. CDR3 nucleotides: TGTGCCAGCAGCCCCGCCCTCCAGGGATCGAACTATGGCTACACCTTC. It encodes CASSPALQGSNYGYTF.

This rearrangement joins TRBV5-1 to TRBJ1-1; the match to TRBD1 covers 12 bases. From germline, CDR1 is SGHRS and CDR2 YFSETQ. This CDR3 is 13 amino acids long. V trimming: 4 bases; J trimming: 11 bases; junction bases outside the gene matches: 6. The CDR3 reads CASSVGQGAKAFF. The DNA of the CDR3 is TGCGCCAGCAGCGTGGGACAGGGGGCGAAGGCTTTCTTT.

The chain uses TRBV2 and TRBJ1-1, with D unclear. This CDR3 is built from 13 residues. V was trimmed by 7 bases and J by 0 bases, leaving 9 bases between them. Germline-derived CDR1 and CDR2 are SNHLY and FYNNEI. Written as DNA, the CDR3 is TGTGCCAGCATAGTCTTCATGAACACTGAAGCTTTCTTT. Its translation: CASIVFMNTEAFF. Using reference TRBV2 and TRBJ1-1 for the parts outside the CDR3, the full variable domain is EPEVTQTPSHQVTQMGQEVILRCVPISNHLYFYWYRQILGQKVEFLVSFYNNEISEKSEIFDDQFSVERPDGSNFTLKIRSTKLEDSAMYFCASIVFMNTEAFFGQGTRLTVV.

J is TRBJ2-1 and V is TRBV29-1, with D hard to call. Germline V lookup: CDR1 SQVTM, CDR2 ANQGSEA. V lost 5 bases to trimming and J lost 6 bases, with 14 bases between them. The CDR3 runs to 13 residues. The CDR3 protein is CSVKVSKGNEQFF. In DNA form, the CDR3 reads TGCAGCGTTAAAGTGTCTAAGGGCAATGAGCAGTTCTTC.

J is TRBJ2-6 and V is TRBV5-1, with 7 bases fitting TRBD1. CDR1 and CDR2 from the germline V gene are SGHRS and YFSETQ. The CDR3 spans 16 residues. V shed 6 bases and J 0 bases; nucleotides not matched to a gene: 6. The CDR3 sequence is CASTTGMSSGANVLTF. In nucleotides, the CDR3 is TGCGCCAGCACGACAGGGATGAGCTCTGGGGCCAACGTCCTGACTTTC.

The rearrangement joins TRBV5-6 to TRBJ2-5; TRBD1 matches at 8 bases. V shed 1 base and J 3 bases; nucleotides not matched to a gene: 8. The germline CDR1 and CDR2 sequences are SGHDT and YYEEEE. The CDR3 extends over 16 amino acids. CDR3 sequence (DNA): TGTGCCAGCAGCTTGTTTTGGCAGGGGGCAAAAGAGACCCAGTACTTC. As protein: CASSLFWQGAKETQYF.

The chain combines TRBV5-4 with TRBJ2-1, with TRBD2 matching over 11 bases. This CDR3 is built from 16 residues. V gave up 5 bases and J gave up 9 bases; unmatched junction bases: 13. Looked up from germline, CDR1 is SGHNT and CDR2 is YYREEE (reference sequence). CDR3 DNA: TGTGCCAGCAGTCGACAAGTAGCGGGAGGGCCTGGTGAGCAGTTCTTC. Translating gives CASSRQVAGGPGEQFF.

This clone has just a few counts. The CDR3 sequence: CASSDDGGYGYTF. In DNA form, the CDR3 reads TGTGCCAGTAGTGACGACGGGGGCTATGGCTACACCTTC. J is TRBJ1-2 and V is TRBV19; weak D call: TRBD1 (5 bases). Germline V gene data show CDR1 as LNHDA and CDR2 as SQIVND (reference sequence). The germline V and J ends were trimmed by 5 bases and 4 bases, with 11 bases remaining between them. This CDR3 has 13 amino acids.

The CDR3, as DNA: TGTGCCAGCAGTGGAGACAGGGTCCCTAACTATGGCTACACCTTC. This sequence encodes CASSGDRVPNYGYTF. This chain uses TRBV6-1 with TRBJ1-2; 7 positions match TRBD1. The length of the CDR3 is 15 residues. Trimming took 4 bases from V and 0 from J; bases not matched to a gene: 5. Germline CDR1 and CDR2: MNHNS and SASEGT.

This clone is a singleton in its sample. The gene calls are TRBV29-1 and TRBJ1-2, with D perhaps matching TRBD1 (5 bases). The CDR3 extends over 13 amino acids. V shed 3 bases and J shed 3 bases, with 11 bases lying between them. Germline CDR1 is SQVTM and CDR2 is ANQGSEA. Written as DNA, the CDR3 is TGCAGCGTTGAGAGTGTGGGGGACTATGGCTACACCTTC. This encodes CSVESVGDYGYTF. Full variable domain (remainder filled in from reference TRBV29-1 and TRBJ1-2): SAVISQKPSRDICQRGTSLTIQCQVDSQVTMMFWYRQQPGQSLTLIATANQGSEATYESGFVIDKFPISRPNLTFSTLTVSNMSPEDSSIYLCSVESVGDYGYTFGSGTRLTVV.

CDR3 loop: CSVSGGYSFNEQFF. Here the CDR3 DNA reads TGCAGCGTGAGCGGAGGATATTCTTTCAATGAGCAGTTCTTC. The chain recombines TRBV29-1 with TRBJ2-1, with D possibly TRBD2 on 5 matching bases. The length of the CDR3 is 14 residues. V was cut by 6 bases and J by 6 bases, with 18 bases left in between. The germline V gene has CDR1 SQVTM and CDR2 ANQGSEA.

The chain employs TRBV5-1 and TRBJ1-5, with 11 bases aligning to TRBD1. Germline CDR1 reads SGHRS; CDR2 reads YFSETQ. The length of the CDR3 is 15 residues. The ends lost 0 bases at V and 7 bases at J; junction bases unmatched: 3. CDR3 bases: TGCGCCAGCAGCTTGGGGACAGGGGGCGGGCAGCCCCAGCATTTT. Its protein product is CASSLGTGGGQPQHF.

V usage is TRBV2 and J usage is TRBJ2-7; 9 bases agree with TRBD2. Germline lookup yields CDR1 SNHLY and CDR2 FYNNEI. This CDR3 region has 13 residues. The trim removed 4 bases at V and 6 bases at J, leaving 4 bases unmatched. This CDR3 reads CASSALAGREQYF. The CDR3 DNA reads as TGTGCCAGCAGTGCCCTAGCGGGGCGCGAGCAGTACTTC.

This rearrangement joins TRBV5-1 to TRBJ2-6; D may correspond to TRBD1 or TRBD2 (5 bases each). This CDR3 has 14 residues. Trimming left V 4 bases short and J 0 bases short, with 5 bases between. Germline V lookup: CDR1 SGHRS, CDR2 YFSETQ. The CDR3, as DNA: TGCGCCAGCAGCGGGGGCTCTGGGGCCAACGTCCTGACTTTC. Translation gives CASSGGSGANVLTF.